This T cell receptor (beta chain) emerged from a study of cytomegalovirus exposure and HLA in healthy donors. Of note for this clone: Antigen: not known.

Overall study results and limits: Later analysis showed most CMV-associated TCR beta chains appearing HLA-restricted. For most TCR beta V segments, an earlier analysis put the productive rate at about 87% or about 30% of the time. One cluster of highly shared sequence variants probably arose as a sequencing artifact. Later on, an analysis found that several of the most significant clusters appeared to be linked to common viral pathogens, which included parvovirus B19.

Trimming stripped 5 bases from V and 8 bases from J, with 18 bases between. CDR1 and CDR2 (germline): MNHEY, SMNVEV (reference sequence). The CDR3 has 14 residues. It was with 60 Vbeta and 13 Jbeta primers that the PCR ran. Clones were read by immunoSEQ multiplex PCR, and TCRdb kept only the in-frame ones, dropping some. The table records some 130,000 clones, 80% to 85% of them present only once. This clonotype was sampled from a boy aged 5-17 years in good health and CMV-seronegative. What was sequenced was PBMCs. This chain joins TRBV27 and TRBJ1-2; D unclear. Here the CDR3 DNA reads TGTGCCAGCAGTGCATCCCACGAGGCTGGCGGCTACACCTTC. It yields the protein CASSASHEAGGYTF.